This T cell receptor (beta chain) originates from a study of T cells after posttransplantation cyclophosphamide. This clone was observed at least ten times. Its antigen is still unknown. Study-level points and caveats: Blood and skin or GI T cell repertoires showed limited TRB overlap.

The table came from immunoSEQ multiplex PCR; TCRdb's copy has only in-frame clones and leaves some out. This repertoire lists approximately 7,100 clones without singletons; around 23% sits in the top ten. Treatment was busulfan-fludarabine conditioning, a marrow graft, and cyclophosphamide on days +3 and +4. This TCR derives from a female patient over 55 who received an allogeneic stem cell transplant from an unrelated donor, was CMV-positive, and had acute GVHD only. Among the T cells, some may be from the graft donor. The source was PBMCs, collected 90 to 100 days after allogeneic stem cell transplant with posttransplant cyclophosphamide.

The DNA for the CDR3 is TGTGCCAGCAGCTTGGTAAGGGGTCTGAACACTGAAGCTTTCTTT. Translating gives CASSLVRGLNTEAFF. The rearrangement joins TRBV5-4 to TRBJ1-1, with D maybe TRBD1 (5 bases). Germline CDR1 and CDR2: SGHNT and YYREEE (reference sequence). V was clipped by 0 bases and J by 0 bases, with 9 bases between them. This CDR3 comprises 15 residues.